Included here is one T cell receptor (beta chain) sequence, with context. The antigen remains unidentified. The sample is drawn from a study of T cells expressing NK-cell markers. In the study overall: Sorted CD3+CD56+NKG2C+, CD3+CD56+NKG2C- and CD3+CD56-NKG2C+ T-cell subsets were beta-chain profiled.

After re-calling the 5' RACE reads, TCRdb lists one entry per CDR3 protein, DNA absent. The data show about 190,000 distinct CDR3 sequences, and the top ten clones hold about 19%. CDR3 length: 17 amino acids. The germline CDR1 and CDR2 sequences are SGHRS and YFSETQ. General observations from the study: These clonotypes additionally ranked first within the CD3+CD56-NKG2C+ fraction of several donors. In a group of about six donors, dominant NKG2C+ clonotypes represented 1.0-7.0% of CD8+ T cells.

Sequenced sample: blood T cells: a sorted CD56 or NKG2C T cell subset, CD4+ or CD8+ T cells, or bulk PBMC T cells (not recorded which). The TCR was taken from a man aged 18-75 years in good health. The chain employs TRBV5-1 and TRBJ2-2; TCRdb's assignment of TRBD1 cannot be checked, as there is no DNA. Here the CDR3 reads CASSLRIGTGETGELFF.